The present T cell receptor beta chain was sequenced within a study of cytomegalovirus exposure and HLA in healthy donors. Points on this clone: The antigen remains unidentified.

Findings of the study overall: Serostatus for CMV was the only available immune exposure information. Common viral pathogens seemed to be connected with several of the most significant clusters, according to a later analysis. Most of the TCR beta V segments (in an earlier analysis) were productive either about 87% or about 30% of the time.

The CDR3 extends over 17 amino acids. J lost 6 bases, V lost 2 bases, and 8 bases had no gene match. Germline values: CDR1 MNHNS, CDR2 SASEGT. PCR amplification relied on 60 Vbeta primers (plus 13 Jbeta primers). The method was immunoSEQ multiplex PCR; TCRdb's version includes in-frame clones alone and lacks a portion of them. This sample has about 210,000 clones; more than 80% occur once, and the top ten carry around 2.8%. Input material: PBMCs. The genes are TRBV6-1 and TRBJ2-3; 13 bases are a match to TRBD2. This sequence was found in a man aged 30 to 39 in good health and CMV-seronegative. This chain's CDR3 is CASSERLAGGLSDTQYF. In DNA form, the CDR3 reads TGTGCCAGCAGTGAACGACTAGCGGGGGGACTATCGGATACGCAGTATTTT.